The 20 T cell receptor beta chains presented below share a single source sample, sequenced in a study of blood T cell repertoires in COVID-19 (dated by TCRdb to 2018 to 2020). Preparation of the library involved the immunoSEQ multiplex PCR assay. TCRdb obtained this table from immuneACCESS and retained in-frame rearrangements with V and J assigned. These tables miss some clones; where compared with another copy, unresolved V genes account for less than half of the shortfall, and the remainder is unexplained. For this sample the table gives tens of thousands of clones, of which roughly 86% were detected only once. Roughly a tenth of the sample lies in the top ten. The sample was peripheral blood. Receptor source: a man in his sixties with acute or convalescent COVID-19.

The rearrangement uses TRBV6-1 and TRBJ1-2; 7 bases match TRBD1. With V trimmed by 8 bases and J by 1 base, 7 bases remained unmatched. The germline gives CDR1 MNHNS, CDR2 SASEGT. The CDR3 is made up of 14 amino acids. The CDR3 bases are TGTGCCAGCCCCGGGACAGTGATTAACTATGGCTACACCTTC. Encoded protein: CASPGTVINYGYTF.

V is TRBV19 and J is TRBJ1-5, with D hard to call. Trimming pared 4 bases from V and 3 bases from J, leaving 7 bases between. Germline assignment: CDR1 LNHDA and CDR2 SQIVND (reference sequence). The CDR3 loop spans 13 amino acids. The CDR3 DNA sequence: TGTGCCAGTAGTAACGGGTTCAATCAGCCCCAGCATTTT. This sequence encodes CASSNGFNQPQHF.

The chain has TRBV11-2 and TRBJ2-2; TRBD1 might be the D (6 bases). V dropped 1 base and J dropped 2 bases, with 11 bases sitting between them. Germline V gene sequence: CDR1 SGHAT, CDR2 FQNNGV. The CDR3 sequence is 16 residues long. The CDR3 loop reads CASSLVRDTNTGELFF. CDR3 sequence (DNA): TGTGCCAGCAGCTTAGTGAGGGACACCAACACCGGGGAGCTGTTTTTT.

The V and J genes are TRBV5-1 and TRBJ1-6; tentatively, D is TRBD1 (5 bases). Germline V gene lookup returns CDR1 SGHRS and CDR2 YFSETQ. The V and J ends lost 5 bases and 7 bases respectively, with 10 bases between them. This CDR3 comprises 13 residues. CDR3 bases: TGCGCCAGCAGTGGGGGGGACAATTCACCCCTCCACTTT. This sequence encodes CASSGGDNSPLHF. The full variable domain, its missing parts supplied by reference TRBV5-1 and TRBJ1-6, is KAGVTQTPRYLIKTRGQQVTLSCSPISGHRSVSWYQQTPGQGLQFLFEYFSETQRNKGNFPGRFSGRQFSNSRSEMNVSTLELGDSALYLCASSGGDNSPLHFGNGTRLTVT.

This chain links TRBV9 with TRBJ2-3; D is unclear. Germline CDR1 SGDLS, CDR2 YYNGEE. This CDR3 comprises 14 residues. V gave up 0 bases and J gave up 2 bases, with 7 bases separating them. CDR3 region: CASSVAVPTDTQYF. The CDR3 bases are TGTGCCAGCAGCGTAGCCGTCCCCACAGATACGCAGTATTTT.

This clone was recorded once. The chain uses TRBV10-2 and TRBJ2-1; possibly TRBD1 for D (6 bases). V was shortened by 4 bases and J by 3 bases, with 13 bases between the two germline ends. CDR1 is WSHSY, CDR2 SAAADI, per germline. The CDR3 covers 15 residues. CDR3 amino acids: CASSGGQGGYNEQFF. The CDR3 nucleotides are TGCGCCAGCAGTGGGGGGCAAGGGGGCTACAATGAGCAGTTCTTC.

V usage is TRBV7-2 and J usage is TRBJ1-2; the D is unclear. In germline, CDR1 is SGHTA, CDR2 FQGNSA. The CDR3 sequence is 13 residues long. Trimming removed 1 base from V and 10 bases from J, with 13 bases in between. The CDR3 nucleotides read TGTGCCAGCAGCTTAGACCGCGGGCAGACCTACACCTTC. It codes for CASSLDRGQTYTF.

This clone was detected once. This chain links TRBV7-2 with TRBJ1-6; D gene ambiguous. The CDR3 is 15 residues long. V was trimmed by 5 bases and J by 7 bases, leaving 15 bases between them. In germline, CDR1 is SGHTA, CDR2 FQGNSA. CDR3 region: CASSPQRASNSPLHF. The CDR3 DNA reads TGTGCCAGCAGCCCCCAGAGGGCGAGCAATTCACCCCTCCACTTT.

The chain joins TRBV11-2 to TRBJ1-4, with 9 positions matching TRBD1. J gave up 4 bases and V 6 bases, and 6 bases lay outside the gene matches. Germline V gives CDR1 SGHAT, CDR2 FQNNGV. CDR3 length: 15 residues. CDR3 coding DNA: TGTGCCAGCAGATCACCGGGACAGGGTAATGAAAAACTGTTTTTT. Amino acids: CASRSPGQGNEKLFF.

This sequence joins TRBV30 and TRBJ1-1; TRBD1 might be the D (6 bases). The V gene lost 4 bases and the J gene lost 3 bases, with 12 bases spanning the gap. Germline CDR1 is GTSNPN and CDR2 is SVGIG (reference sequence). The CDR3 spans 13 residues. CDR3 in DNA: TGTGCCTGGATGAGGGGGGGGGACACTGAAGCTTTCTTT. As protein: CAWMRGGDTEAFF.

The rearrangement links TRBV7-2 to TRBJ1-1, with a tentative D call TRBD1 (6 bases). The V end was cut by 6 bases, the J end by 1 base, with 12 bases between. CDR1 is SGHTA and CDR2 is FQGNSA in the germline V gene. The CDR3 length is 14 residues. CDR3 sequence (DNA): TGTGCCAGCAGTAATAACAGGGCGAACACTGAAGCTTTCTTT. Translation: CASSNNRANTEAFF.

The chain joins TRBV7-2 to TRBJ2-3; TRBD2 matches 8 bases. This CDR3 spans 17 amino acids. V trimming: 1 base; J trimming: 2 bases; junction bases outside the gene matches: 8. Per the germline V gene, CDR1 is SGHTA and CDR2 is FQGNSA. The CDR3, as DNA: TGTGCCAGCAGCTTAGGGATGGGCGGGGGGTCCACAGATACGCAGTATTTT. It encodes CASSLGMGGGSTDTQYF.

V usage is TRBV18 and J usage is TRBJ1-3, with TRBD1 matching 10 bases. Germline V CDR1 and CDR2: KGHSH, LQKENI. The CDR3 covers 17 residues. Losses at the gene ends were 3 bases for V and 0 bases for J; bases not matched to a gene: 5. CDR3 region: CASSPQTGGFSGNTIYF. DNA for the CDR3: TGTGCCAGCTCACCTCAGACAGGGGGCTTCTCTGGAAACACCATATATTTT.

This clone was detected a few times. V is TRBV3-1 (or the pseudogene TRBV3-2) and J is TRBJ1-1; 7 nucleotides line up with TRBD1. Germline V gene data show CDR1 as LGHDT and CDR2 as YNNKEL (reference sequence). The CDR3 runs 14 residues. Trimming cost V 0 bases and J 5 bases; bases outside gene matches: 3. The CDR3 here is CASSQDGRGTEAFF. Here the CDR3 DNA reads TGTGCCAGCAGCCAAGACGGCAGGGGGACTGAAGCTTTCTTT.

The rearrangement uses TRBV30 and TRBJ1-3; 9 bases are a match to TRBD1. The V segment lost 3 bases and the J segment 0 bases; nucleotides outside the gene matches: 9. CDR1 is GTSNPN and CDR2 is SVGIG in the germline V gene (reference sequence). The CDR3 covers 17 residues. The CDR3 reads CAWRPGTGYISGNTIYF. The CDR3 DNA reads TGTGCCTGGAGACCCGGGACAGGGTATATCTCTGGAAACACCATATATTTT.

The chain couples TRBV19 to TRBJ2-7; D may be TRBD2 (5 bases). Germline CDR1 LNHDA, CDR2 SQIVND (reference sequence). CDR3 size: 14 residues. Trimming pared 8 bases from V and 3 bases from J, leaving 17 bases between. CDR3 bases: TGTGCCAGTGGCCCTGGGAGCCTCGACTACGAGCAGTACTTC. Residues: CASGPGSLDYEQYF.

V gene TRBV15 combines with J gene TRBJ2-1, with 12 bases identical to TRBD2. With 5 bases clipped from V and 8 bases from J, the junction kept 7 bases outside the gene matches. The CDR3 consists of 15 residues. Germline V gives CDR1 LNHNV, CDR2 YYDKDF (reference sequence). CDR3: CATSRLAGDVDEQFF. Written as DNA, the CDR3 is TGTGCCACCAGCCGACTAGCGGGAGATGTAGATGAGCAGTTCTTC.

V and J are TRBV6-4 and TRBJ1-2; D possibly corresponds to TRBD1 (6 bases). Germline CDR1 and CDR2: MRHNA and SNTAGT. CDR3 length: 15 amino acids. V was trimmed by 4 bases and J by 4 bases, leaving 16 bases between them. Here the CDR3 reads CASSVSDRSPYGYTF. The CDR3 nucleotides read TGTGCCAGCAGTGTATCCGACAGGTCCCCCTATGGCTACACCTTC.

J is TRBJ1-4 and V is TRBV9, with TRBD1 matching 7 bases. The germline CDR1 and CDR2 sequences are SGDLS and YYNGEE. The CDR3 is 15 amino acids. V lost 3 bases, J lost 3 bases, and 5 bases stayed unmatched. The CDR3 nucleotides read TGTGCCAGCAGCGCGAGGGGGCACCCTAATGAAAAACTGTTTTTT. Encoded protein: CASSARGHPNEKLFF.

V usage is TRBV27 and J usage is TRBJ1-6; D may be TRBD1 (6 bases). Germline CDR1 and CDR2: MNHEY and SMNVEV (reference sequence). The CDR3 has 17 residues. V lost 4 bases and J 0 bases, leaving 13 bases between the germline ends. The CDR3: CASSYSGGGSYNSPLHF. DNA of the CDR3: TGTGCCAGCAGTTACTCTGGGGGCGGCTCCTATAATTCACCCCTCCACTTT.